The 31 T cell receptor beta chains below were found in one sample sequenced in a study of CD8 T cells in Susac syndrome. It was with random hexamers that about 0.45 to 1 ug RNA was reverse transcribed. In TCRdb, the immunoSEQ multiplex PCR reads were re-called with MiXCR into one record per CDR3 protein. Among about 130,000 distinct CDR3 sequences, more than 90% were seen once, and the ten largest hold 0.21%. The specimen sequenced was CD8+ T cells from PBMCs. The receptor set was obtained from a human donor with Susac syndrome.

The chain employs TRBV7-3 and TRBJ2-1; the D is unclear. Trimming took 5 bases from V and 4 from J, leaving 9 bases between them. The CDR3 runs to 13 residues. Germline V gene data show CDR1 as SGHTA and CDR2 as FQGTGA. CDR3 in amino acids: CASSTNGYNEQFF. The CDR3 DNA sequence: TGTGCCAGCAGCACCAACGGGTACAATGAGCAGTTCTTC.

This chain joins TRBV3-1 and TRBJ2-5; maybe TRBD1 (5 bases). The CDR3 length is 16 residues. Germline V gives CDR1 LGHDT, CDR2 YNNKEL (reference sequence). V was pared by 4 bases and J by 3 bases, with 18 bases between. CDR3 amino acids: CASSRERDGQEETQYF. Written as DNA, the CDR3 is TGTGCCAGCAGCCGCGAGAGAGACGGACAAGAAGAGACCCAGTACTTC.

This chain uses TRBV9 with TRBJ1-2; D remains ambiguous. CDR1 and CDR2 (germline): SGDLS, YYNGEE. Deletions cut 0 bases from V and 3 bases from J, with 15 bases between. This CDR3 comprises 16 residues. The CDR3 DNA reads as TGTGCCAGCAGCGTAGAAGGTACAGTGAACCACTATGGCTACACCTTC. It yields the protein CASSVEGTVNHYGYTF.

The table lists this clonotype with a few counts. The CDR3 DNA sequence: TGTGCCAGCAGCTTGGACAATCAGCCCCAGCATTTT. As protein: CASSLDNQPQHF. The chain has TRBV5-6 and TRBJ1-5; D call uncertain. The CDR3 runs to 12 residues. The germline CDR1 and CDR2 sequences are SGHDT and YYEEEE. The V end lost 0 bases, the J end lost 3 bases, and 1 base lay between the germline ends. Supplemented by reference TRBV5-6 and TRBJ1-5, the full variable domain reads DAGVTQSPTHLIKTRGQQVTLRCSPKSGHDTVSWYQQALGQGPQFIFQYYEEEERQRGNFPDRFSGHQFPNYSSELNVNALLLGDSALYLCASSLDNQPQHFGDGTRLSIL.

This chain connects TRBV6-5 to TRBJ1-1; a possible D gene is TRBD1 (5 bases). This CDR3 is 12 amino acids long. Trimming removed 8 bases from V and 0 bases from J, with 7 bases in between. Germline CDR1 and CDR2: MNHEY and SVGAGI. The CDR3 bases are TGTGCCAGCGCGGGGGTGAACACTGAAGCTTTCTTT. It translates to CASAGVNTEAFF.

V is TRBV20-1 and J is TRBJ2-7; D could derive from TRBD1 or TRBD2 (6 bases each). The length of the CDR3 is 15 residues. Trimming removed 3 bases at V and 0 bases at J, with 15 bases between. Germline values: CDR1 DFQATT, CDR2 SNEGSKA (reference sequence). The CDR3 DNA sequence: TGCAGTGCTAGTTCCGTAGGGGGGTCCTCCTACGAGCAGTACTTC. Translated, it gives CSASSVGGSSYEQYF.

The chain employs TRBV4-1 and TRBJ2-5; D may be TRBD1 or TRBD2 (5 bases each). The CDR3 loop spans 14 amino acids. Germline V gives CDR1 MGHRA, CDR2 YSYEKL. Trimming removed 3 bases from V and 7 bases from J, with 15 bases in between. The CDR3: CASSQGVHSGTQYF. For the CDR3, the DNA is TGCGCCAGCAGCCAGGGGGTACACTCCGGGACCCAGTACTTC.

V gene TRBV29-1 combines with J gene TRBJ2-7, with 8 positions matching TRBD2. Germline values: CDR1 SQVTM, CDR2 ANQGSEA. After removal of 7 bases from V and 1 base from J, the junction contained 6 bases not matched to a gene. This CDR3 region has 13 residues. CDR3 nucleotides: TGCAGCGCCTCTAGCGGGCGGTCCTACGAGCAGTACTTC. Encoded protein: CSASSGRSYEQYF.

This chain connects TRBV10-3 to TRBJ2-1; 9 positions agree with TRBD2. This CDR3 is built from 16 residues. CDR1 and CDR2 from the germline V gene are ENHRY and SYGVKD. The J segment lost 4 bases and the V segment lost 2 bases, leaving 6 bases of the junction unmatched. CDR3 protein: CAISEPDSGGYNEQFF. The DNA for the CDR3 is TGTGCCATCAGTGAGCCTGATAGCGGGGGTTACAATGAGCAGTTCTTC.

The chain carries TRBV28 and TRBJ2-7, with 9 nucleotides matching TRBD1. V gave up 6 bases and J gave up 5 bases; unmatched junction bases: 11. Germline V lookup: CDR1 MDHEN, CDR2 SYDVKM. The CDR3 totals 15 residues. DNA of the CDR3: TGTGCCAGCAGAACAATACAGGGGGCGATGCACGAGCAGTACTTC. This gives the protein CASRTIQGAMHEQYF. The full variable domain, in which reference TRBV28 and TRBJ2-7 provide the parts outside the CDR3, is DVKVTQSSRYLVKRTGEKVFLECVQDMDHENMFWYRQDPGLGLRLIYFSYDVKMKEKGDIPEGYSVSREKKERFSLILESASTNQTSMYLCASRTIQGAMHEQYFGPGTRLTVT.

V is TRBV27 and J is TRBJ2-7, with 7 bases aligning to TRBD1. J lost 4 bases, V lost 6 bases, and 12 bases had no gene match. Germline loops: CDR1 MNHEY, CDR2 SMNVEV (reference sequence). The CDR3 is 15 amino acids. The chain's CDR3 is CASSSAWDRPYEQYF. Written as DNA, the CDR3 is TGTGCCAGCAGCTCGGCCTGGGACAGACCGTACGAGCAGTACTTC.

J is TRBJ2-5 and V is TRBV7-3, with 11 bases identical to TRBD1. From germline, CDR1 is SGHTA and CDR2 FQGTGA. V gave up 4 bases and J gave up 3 bases; unmatched junction bases: 4. This CDR3 is built from 15 residues. The CDR3 protein is CASSSGTGGEETQYF. In nucleotides, the CDR3 is TGTGCCAGCAGCTCGGGGACAGGGGGTGAAGAGACCCAGTACTTC. Filled out from reference TRBV7-3 and TRBJ2-5, the complete variable domain reads GAGVSQTPSNKVTEKGKYVELRCDPISGHTALYWYRQSLGQGPEFLIYFQGTGAADDSGLPNDRFFAVRPEGSVSTLKIQRTERGDSAVYLCASSSGTGGEETQYFGPGTRLLVL.

This clonotype was seen a single time. The CDR3 DNA is TGTGCCAGCAGCTTAGCCTTTTTAACGCCCGGGACAACCAACACTGAAGCTTTCTTT. The encoded protein is CASSLAFLTPGTTNTEAFF. The chain uses TRBV7-9 and TRBJ1-1; perhaps TRBD1 as D (6 bases). The CDR3 spans 19 residues. V lost 0 bases and J 2 bases, leaving 22 bases between the germline ends. Per germline, CDR1 SEHNR and CDR2 FQNEAQ (reference sequence).

The chain joins TRBV6-4 to TRBJ2-1; TRBD2 matches at 15 bases. Germline CDR1 is MRHNA and CDR2 is SNTAGT. V was pared by 3 bases and J by 10 bases, with 4 bases of the junction left unmatched. There are 15 residues in the CDR3. The CDR3 bases are TGTGCCAGCAGTGAAATGGGGACTAGCGGGAGGGAGCAGTTCTTC. Translation gives CASSEMGTSGREQFF.

The chain is built from TRBV11-2 and TRBJ1-2, with 7 bases matching TRBD1. The CDR3 sequence is 14 residues long. Unmatched junction bases numbered 10, after V lost 5 bases and J lost 7 bases. Germline V gives CDR1 SGHAT, CDR2 FQNNGV. The CDR3 coding sequence is TGTGCCAGCAGCCTTGGCACAGGGGTTCGTGGCTACACCTTC. This codes for CASSLGTGVRGYTF.

The V gene is TRBV30, the J gene TRBJ1-1; 7 nucleotides agree with TRBD1. V dropped 2 bases and J dropped 6; count of bases not matched to a gene: 3. This CDR3 has 12 amino acids. Germline-derived CDR1 and CDR2 are GTSNPN and SVGIG (reference sequence). The CDR3 loop is CAWSTQGAEAFF. The CDR3, as DNA: TGTGCCTGGAGTACTCAGGGGGCTGAAGCTTTCTTT. The entire variable domain, with the rest obtained from reference TRBV30 and TRBJ1-1, is as follows: SQTIHQWPATLVQPVGSPLSLECTVEGTSNPNLYWYRQAAGRGLQLLFYSVGIGQISSEVPQNLSASRPQDRQFILSSKKLLLSDSGFYLCAWSTQGAEAFFGQGTRLTVV.

V is TRBV7-9 and J is TRBJ2-3, with TRBD2 matching 7 bases. The CDR3 loop spans 16 amino acids. Trimming removed 5 bases from V and 6 bases from J; junction bases left unmatched: 14. Looked up from germline, CDR1 is SEHNR and CDR2 is FQNEAQ (reference sequence). CDR3 bases: TGTGCCAGCAGCCCCGCCTCCCTAGCGGACCGGGATACGCAGTATTTT. Its protein product is CASSPASLADRDTQYF.

V usage is TRBV19 and J usage is TRBJ2-1; 10 bases map to TRBD1. Unmatched junction bases numbered 7, after V lost 6 bases and J lost 5 bases. The CDR3 extends over 15 amino acids. Germline lookup yields CDR1 LNHDA and CDR2 SQIVND (reference sequence). The CDR3 sequence is CASSPGTGVHNEQFF. The CDR3, as DNA: TGTGCCAGTAGCCCCGGGACAGGGGTCCACAATGAGCAGTTCTTC.

The genes are TRBV11-3 and TRBJ2-2, with D uncertain. Germline V gene lookup returns CDR1 SGHNT and CDR2 YENEEA. This CDR3 has 12 amino acids. Trimming removed 5 bases from V and 4 bases from J, with 5 bases in between. CDR3 in DNA: TGTGCCAGCAGCCACAGCACCGGGGAGCTGTTTTTT. Encoded protein: CASSHSTGELFF.

CDR3 DNA: TGCGCCAGCAGTCACGACGGGTATAATGAAAAACTGTTTTTT. Translated: CASSHDGYNEKLFF. The chain links TRBV5-1 to TRBJ1-4, with D hard to call. V was trimmed by 5 bases and J by 4 bases, leaving 12 bases between them. This CDR3 spans 14 amino acids. Per the germline V gene, CDR1 is SGHRS and CDR2 is YFSETQ.

V usage is TRBV20-1 and J usage is TRBJ2-7; the D gene is possibly TRBD2 (6 bases). Trimming took off 1 base at V and 0 bases at J, with 10 bases between the two ends. The CDR3 consists of 14 residues. Germline V gene lookup returns CDR1 DFQATT and CDR2 SNEGSKA (reference sequence). CDR3 protein: CSARGGVSSYEQYF. In DNA form, the CDR3 reads TGCAGTGCTAGAGGGGGGGTAAGCTCCTACGAGCAGTACTTC.

The rearrangement joins TRBV30 to TRBJ1-5; D gene uncertain. The ends were cut back, 1 base at V and 4 bases at J, with 8 bases in the middle. Germline V lookup: CDR1 GTSNPN, CDR2 SVGIG (reference sequence). The CDR3 covers 13 residues. CDR3 amino acids: CAWSAAHNQPQHF. The CDR3 DNA sequence: TGTGCCTGGAGTGCGGCTCATAATCAGCCCCAGCATTTT.

This clonotype was recorded once. This sequence joins TRBV5-4 and TRBJ2-7; TRBD2 aligns across 8 bases. The CDR3 covers 15 residues. Germline assignment: CDR1 SGHNT and CDR2 YYREEE (reference sequence). After removal of 0 bases from V and 0 bases from J, the junction contained 2 bases not matched to a gene. The CDR3 spells CASSLAREASYEQYF. The CDR3 nucleotides are TGTGCCAGCAGCTTGGCGCGGGAGGCCTCCTACGAGCAGTACTTC.

The genes are TRBV6-1 and TRBJ2-3, with TRBD1 as a possible D gene (5 bases). Trimming pared 0 bases from V and 2 bases from J, leaving 12 bases between. CDR3 length: 16 residues. Germline-derived CDR1 and CDR2 are MNHNS and SASEGT. CDR3 DNA: TGTGCCAGCAGTGAAGCAGTCCAGGGCCCCACAGATACGCAGTATTTT. Translation: CASSEAVQGPTDTQYF.

The CDR3 is CSARVAGELRAYEQYF. The CDR3 DNA reads as TGCAGTGCTAGAGTGGCGGGGGAGTTGAGAGCCTACGAGCAGTACTTC. This rearrangement joins TRBV20-1 to TRBJ2-7, with 7 nucleotides matching TRBD2. Per germline, CDR1 DFQATT and CDR2 SNEGSKA (reference sequence). The CDR3 loop spans 16 amino acids. V lost 1 base to trimming and J lost 2 bases; unmatched junction nucleotides: 11.

The gene calls are TRBV27 and TRBJ2-7; TRBD1 agrees at 8 bases. With 8 bases clipped from V and 2 bases from J, the junction kept 14 bases outside the gene matches. Looked up from germline, CDR1 is MNHEY and CDR2 is SMNVEV (reference sequence). This CDR3 is 16 amino acids long. DNA for the CDR3: TGTGCCAGCGGGGAGATATCGGGACAGGACACCTACGAGCAGTACTTC. Amino acid sequence: CASGEISGQDTYEQYF.

This sequence joins TRBV3-1 and TRBJ2-7; 8 bases line up with TRBD2. Germline V gene data show CDR1 as LGHDT and CDR2 as YNNKEL (reference sequence). CDR3 length equals 17 residues. The trim removed 3 bases at V and 1 base at J, leaving 11 bases unmatched. CDR3 protein: CASSHRVAGMLSYEQYF. In DNA form, the CDR3 reads TGTGCCAGCAGCCATCGCGTAGCGGGGATGCTTTCCTACGAGCAGTACTTC.

The rearrangement joins TRBV29-1 to TRBJ2-5; D might be TRBD2 (6 bases). This CDR3 spans 13 amino acids. The germline CDR1 and CDR2 sequences are SQVTM and ANQGSEA. V dropped 5 bases and J dropped 7 bases, with 17 bases sitting between them. The CDR3 nucleotides read TGCAGCGTTCAGGACTACCCCTTTGGGACCCAGTACTTC. Encoded protein: CSVQDYPFGTQYF.

The chain combines TRBV10-3 with TRBJ2-7; D call uncertain. Trimming pared 10 bases from V and 6 bases from J, leaving 16 bases between. Germline CDR1 ENHRY, CDR2 SYGVKD. The CDR3 has 12 amino acids. For the CDR3, the DNA is TGTGCCAGCGACGGGCCAGGAGCCGAGCAGTACTTC. It codes for CASDGPGAEQYF.

The V gene is TRBV9, the J gene TRBJ2-2; 8 bases agree with TRBD2. The V gene's germline CDR1 is SGDLS and CDR2 YYNGEE. This CDR3 is 15 amino acids long. Trimming cost V 4 bases and J 6 bases; bases outside gene matches: 8. Here the CDR3 DNA reads TGTGCCAGCAGCTCAGGGACTAGTCCGGCCGGGGAGCTGTTTTTT. Protein product: CASSSGTSPAGELFF. Complete variable domain (other parts from reference TRBV9 and TRBJ2-2): DSGVTQTPKHLITATGQRVTLRCSPRSGDLSVYWYQQSLDQGLQFLIQYYNGEERAKGNILERFSAQQFPDLHSELNLSSLELGDSALYFCASSSGTSPAGELFFGEGSRLTVL.

This clonotype was seen more than once but under ten times. This sequence joins TRBV18 and TRBJ2-1, with D unresolved. The V end lost 2 bases, the J end lost 7 bases, and 6 bases lay between the germline ends. The CDR3 covers 12 residues. CDR1 is KGHSH, CDR2 LQKENI, per germline. Here the CDR3 reads CASSPLGNEQFF. Here the CDR3 DNA reads TGTGCCAGCTCACCATTGGGAAATGAGCAGTTCTTC. The whole variable domain, filled in from reference TRBV18 and TRBJ2-1, reads NAGVMQNPRHLVRRRGQEARLRCSPMKGHSHVYWYRQLPEEGLKFMVYLQKENIIDESGMPKERFSAEFPKEGPSILRIQQVVRGDSAAYFCASSPLGNEQFFGPGTRLTVL.